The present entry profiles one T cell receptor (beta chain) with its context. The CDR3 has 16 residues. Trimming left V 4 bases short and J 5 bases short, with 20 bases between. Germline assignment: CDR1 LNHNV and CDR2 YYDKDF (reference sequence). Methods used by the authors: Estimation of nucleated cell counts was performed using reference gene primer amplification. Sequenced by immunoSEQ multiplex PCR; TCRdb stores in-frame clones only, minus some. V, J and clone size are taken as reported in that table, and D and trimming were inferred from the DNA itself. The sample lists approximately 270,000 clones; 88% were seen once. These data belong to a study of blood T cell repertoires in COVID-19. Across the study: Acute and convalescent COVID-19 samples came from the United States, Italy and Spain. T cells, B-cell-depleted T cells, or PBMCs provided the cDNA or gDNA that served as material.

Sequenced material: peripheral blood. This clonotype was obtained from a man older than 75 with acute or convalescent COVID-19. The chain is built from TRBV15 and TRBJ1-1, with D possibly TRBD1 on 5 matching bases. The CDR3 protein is CATSKTPAGYGTEAFF. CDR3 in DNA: TGTGCCACCAGCAAAACCCCAGCAGGGTACGGGACTGAAGCTTTCTTT.